This TCR beta chain was captured in a study of Graves' ophthalmopathy and Graves' hyperthyroidism. For repertoire sequencing, the TCR beta CDR3 regions were amplified from RNA transcripts. RT-PCR was first run with HTBI primers, then multiplex PCR in a second round. TCRdb passed the multiplex PCR reads through MiXCR, listing each CDR3 protein once. The table has about 700,000 distinct CDR3 sequences, 40% seen once. This clonotype was seen only once. V dropped 6 bases and J dropped 6 bases, with 24 bases sitting between them. The CDR3 totals 16 residues. CDR1 is SEHNR, CDR2 FQNEAQ, per germline (reference sequence).

This TCR was sampled from an adult man with Graves' ophthalmopathy. This rearrangement joins TRBV7-9 to TRBJ2-7, with D uncertain. The material sequenced was peripheral blood. The CDR3 DNA reads as TGTGCCAGCAGTTGCACTGGGCCCGTTAAGGTCTGCGAGCAGTACTTC. Protein sequence: CASSCTGPVKVCEQYF.